A single sample is the source of the 15 T cell receptor beta chains below, sequenced in a study of beta chain features in type 1 diabetes. As every portion of the isolated RNA was reverse transcribed, the sequencing read expressed TCRB transcripts. Measured with immunoSEQ multiplex PCR; TCRdb has only the in-frame clones, and not every one. This repertoire shows approximately 37,000 clones, 55% to 70% found once; its top ten account for under 2.5%. The sample taken for sequencing was Tregs from blood. These TCRs come from a woman in her 30s in good health.

The chain couples TRBV29-1 to TRBJ2-7, with D maybe TRBD1 (5 bases). Trimming left V 1 base short and J 0 bases short, with 7 bases between. The CDR3 extends over 13 amino acids. CDR1 SQVTM and CDR2 ANQGSEA come from the germline V gene. CDR3: CSVEGRGSYEQYF. CDR3 coding DNA: TGCAGCGTTGAAGGTAGGGGCTCCTACGAGCAGTACTTC.

The chain carries TRBV30 and TRBJ1-4, with D unresolved. Trimming removed 5 bases from V and 2 bases from J, with 9 bases in between. The CDR3 runs to 13 residues. Germline CDR1 reads GTSNPN; CDR2 reads SVGIG (reference sequence). In DNA, the CDR3 is TGTGCCTGGGGGAGGGCGACTAATGAAAAACTGTTTTTT. This sequence encodes CAWGRATNEKLFF. Based on the CDR3 plus reference TRBV30 and TRBJ1-4, the full variable domain is SQTIHQWPATLVQPVGSPLSLECTVEGTSNPNLYWYRQAAGRGLQLLFYSVGIGQISSEVPQNLSASRPQDRQFILSSKKLLLSDSGFYLCAWGRATNEKLFFGSGTQLSVL.

This clone qualifies as medium-sized. V and J are TRBV18 and TRBJ2-5; TRBD1 agrees at 7 bases. The CDR3 consists of 14 residues. The V segment lost 6 bases and the J segment 7 bases; nucleotides outside the gene matches: 11. Germline V lookup: CDR1 KGHSH, CDR2 LQKENI. CDR3 sequence (DNA): TGTGCCAGCTCGACCGGGACAGCCCTTGGGACCCAGTACTTC. It specifies CASSTGTALGTQYF.

The V call is TRBV6-5, the J call TRBJ2-3; TRBD1 might be the D (5 bases). The CDR3 extends over 13 amino acids. Germline V lookup: CDR1 MNHEY, CDR2 SVGAGI. V was shortened by 6 bases and J by 4 bases, with 11 bases between the two germline ends. Here the CDR3 reads CASSSDSADTQYF. The CDR3, as DNA: TGTGCCAGCAGCTCCGACAGTGCAGATACGCAGTATTTT.

This clone was picked up a small number of times. The chain is built from TRBV11-1 and TRBJ1-1, with unresolved D. V lost 2 bases and J lost 6, with 16 bases in between. CDR1 and CDR2 (germline): SGHAT, FQDESV (reference sequence). The CDR3 sequence is 15 residues long. In nucleotides, the CDR3 is TGTGCCAGCAGCTTACCCCCCCCACGCGGGGCTGAAGCTTTCTTT. Its protein product is CASSLPPPRGAEAFF.

Here the CDR3 reads CASSFGLAGSREQFF. The CDR3 DNA sequence: TGTGCCAGCAGCTTCGGACTAGCGGGATCTAGGGAGCAGTTCTTC. The J gene is TRBJ2-1, the V gene TRBV7-9, with 12 positions matching TRBD2. V dropped 3 bases and J dropped 10; count of bases not matched to a gene: 7. The CDR3 is 15 amino acids. Germline lookup yields CDR1 SEHNR and CDR2 FQNEAQ (reference sequence).

This clone was picked up a small number of times. This rearrangement joins TRBV5-1 to TRBJ2-1, with D possibly being TRBD2 (5 bases). V lost 0 bases and J lost 4, with 14 bases in between. The CDR3 loop spans 16 amino acids. From germline, CDR1 is SGHRS and CDR2 YFSETQ. This CDR3 is CASSLGYTSPYNEQFF. The CDR3 region has the DNA TGCGCCAGCAGCTTGGGGTACACTAGTCCTTACAATGAGCAGTTCTTC.

The chain joins TRBV4-3 to TRBJ2-5; 8 bases agree with TRBD2. CDR1 is LGHNA, CDR2 YSLEER, per germline. There are 18 residues in the CDR3. The J segment lost 3 bases and the V segment lost 2 bases, leaving 14 bases of the junction unmatched. The DNA for the CDR3 is TGCGCCAGCAGCCAACGTATCTTAGCGGGGAGTCGGGAAGAGACCCAGTACTTC. The encoded protein is CASSQRILAGSREETQYF.

The chain carries TRBV7-8 and TRBJ2-4, with 7 bases aligning to TRBD1. Germline CDR1 is SGHVS and CDR2 is FQNEAQ. There are 17 residues in the CDR3. J gave up 6 bases and V 1 base, and 12 bases lay outside the gene matches. CDR3 in DNA: TGTGCCAGCAGCTTAGTATTCGGATGGGACAGAGCAAACATTCAGTACTTC. Translating gives CASSLVFGWDRANIQYF.

This chain joins TRBV19 and TRBJ2-5; a weak D match, TRBD1 (5 bases). There are 12 residues in the CDR3. V lost 2 bases and J lost 4, with 5 bases in between. Germline lookup yields CDR1 LNHDA and CDR2 SQIVND (reference sequence). The CDR3 region has the DNA TGTGCCAGTAGTATACAGGGAGAGACCCAGTACTTC. It encodes CASSIQGETQYF.

The chain uses TRBV10-3 and TRBJ2-7, with 9 bases that match TRBD2. V was clipped by 3 bases and J by 3 bases; unmatched bases: 3. Germline V lookup: CDR1 ENHRY, CDR2 SYGVKD. This CDR3 has 14 amino acids. The CDR3 sequence is CAISDGRGGYEQYF. The CDR3 nucleotides read TGTGCCATCAGTGACGGGCGGGGGGGCTACGAGCAGTACTTC.

This chain uses TRBV20-1 with TRBJ2-7; D not certain. The V end lost 3 bases, the J end lost 7 bases, and 10 bases lay between the germline ends. From germline, CDR1 is DFQATT and CDR2 SNEGSKA (reference sequence). This CDR3 spans 11 amino acids. In nucleotides, the CDR3 is TGCAGTGCTAGTTCGGCGGTGGAGCAGTACTTC. Amino acid sequence: CSASSAVEQYF.

This clone showed up just a few times. CDR3 coding DNA: TGTGCCAGCAGCTTGGGACTAGCGGAAATCTACGAGCAGTACTTC. It specifies CASSLGLAEIYEQYF. The rearrangement joins TRBV5-6 to TRBJ2-7; 9 bases fit TRBD2. The CDR3 has 15 residues. From germline, CDR1 is SGHDT and CDR2 YYEEEE. Trimming at V came to 0 bases and at J to 3 bases, leaving 4 bases not matched to a gene.

A single count supports this clone. The gene calls are TRBV7-8 and TRBJ2-1; weak D call: TRBD2 (5 bases). The CDR3 is 12 amino acids. Trimming stripped 5 bases from V and 9 bases from J, with 11 bases between. Germline lookup yields CDR1 SGHVS and CDR2 FQNEAQ. This CDR3 is CASSRSGGEQFF. The CDR3 nucleotides are TGTGCCAGCAGCCGCAGCGGCGGTGAGCAGTTCTTC.

This rearrangement joins TRBV19 to TRBJ2-7, with 10 nucleotides matching TRBD2. Trimming took 7 bases from V and 0 from J; bases not matched to a gene: 6. Germline CDR1 and CDR2: LNHDA and SQIVND (reference sequence). CDR3 length: 15 amino acids. CDR3 loop: CASNQASGSSYEQYF. As DNA, the CDR3 is TGTGCCAGTAACCAAGCTAGCGGGAGCTCCTACGAGCAGTACTTC.